This TCR beta chain was obtained from a study of T cells in Graves' hyperthyroidism and ophthalmopathy. The source material, RNA transcripts, was used to amplify TCR beta CDR3 regions. HTBI primers were the set used in a first-round RT-PCR of the TCR CDR3. TCRdb re-called the multiplex PCR reads with MiXCR, one entry per CDR3 protein. The table has 210,000 or so distinct CDR3 sequences, 17% seen once. The CDR3 totals 14 residues. Trimming took 4 bases from V and 4 from J; bases not matched to a gene: 6. Germline lookup yields CDR1 MNHEY and CDR2 SMNVEV (reference sequence). This clonotype was picked up many times.

The sequencing sample was made of blood. This receptor was obtained from a man in his forties or fifties with Graves' hyperthyroidism. The chain uses TRBV27 and TRBJ1-1; 7 bases line up with TRBD1. The CDR3 here is CASSSTGYFTEAFF. The CDR3 coding sequence is TGTGCCAGCAGTTCGACAGGGTACTTCACTGAAGCTTTCTTT.